The 6 T cell receptor beta chains listed next were all sequenced from one sample in a study of identical twins. One entry per CDR3 protein, called by TCRdb with MiXCR from the 5' RACE reads. The table includes roughly 690,000 distinct CDR3 sequences, 6.1% detected once. The sample was naive T cells sorted from blood. The origin of the receptors is a young man in good health.

The sample holds many counts of this clonotype. The chain employs TRBV6-2 or TRBV6-3 and TRBJ2-7; no reliable D call. The germline CDR1 and CDR2 sequences are MNHEY and SVGEGT. The CDR3 runs 14 residues. The V and J ends lost 0 bases and 0 bases respectively, with 6 bases between them. CDR3 residues: CASSYSATSYEQYF. CDR3 in DNA: TGTGCCAGCAGTTACTCGGCCACCTCCTACGAGCAGTACTTC.

The DNA for the CDR3 is TGTGCCAGCAACCAACTAGTGGGAGTCTACGAGCAGTACTTC. This sequence encodes CASNQLVGVYEQYF. The chain has TRBV6-2 or TRBV6-3 and TRBJ2-7, with a tentative D call TRBD2 (5 bases). The germline V and J ends were trimmed by 7 bases and 3 bases, with 16 bases remaining between them. Germline V gene sequence: CDR1 MNHEY, CDR2 SVGEGT. The CDR3 consists of 14 residues.

This clonotype was seen at least ten times. This chain links TRBV20-1 with TRBJ2-7; D might be TRBD1 (5 bases). The V gene lost 6 bases and the J gene lost 0 bases, with 12 bases spanning the gap. This CDR3 region has 13 residues. The germline gives CDR1 DFQATT, CDR2 SNEGSKA (reference sequence). The CDR3 sequence is CSARKTVSYEQYF. The CDR3, as DNA: TGCAGTGCAAGGAAGACAGTCTCCTACGAGCAGTACTTC.

This clonotype was seen a few times. The chain carries TRBV27 and TRBJ1-2; D unresolved. The CDR3 is 16 amino acids. The germline V gene encodes CDR1 MNHEY and CDR2 SMNVEV (reference sequence). The V gene lost 6 bases and the J gene lost 0 bases, with 17 bases spanning the gap. The CDR3 DNA reads as TGTGCCAGCAGCGATTATCCGGACGACACTAACTATGGCTACACCTTC. This encodes CASSDYPDDTNYGYTF.

This clonotype was recorded at least ten times. The CDR3 DNA follows: TGTGCCAGCAACCCGGAGGGGGCGAAGGTCGGGGAGCTGTTTTTT. This encodes CASNPEGAKVGELFF. The chain links TRBV11-2 to TRBJ2-2; possibly TRBD1 for D (7 bases). Deletions cut 7 bases from V and 7 bases from J, with 19 bases between. The germline V gene has CDR1 SGHAT and CDR2 FQNNGV. The CDR3 consists of 15 residues.

This clonotype appeared many times. At one end, the junction sequence differs from germline, possibly due to a read error. V is TRBV12-3 or TRBV12-4 and J is TRBJ1-6; TRBD1 aligns across 10 bases. The CDR3 has 14 amino acids. The chain's CDR3 is CASSLGQGNSPLHF. CDR3 nucleotides: TGCGCCAGCAGCTTGGGACAGGGGAATTCACCCCTCCACTTT.